This TCR beta chain came from a study of OX40 agonist ivuxolimab in advanced cancers. Sequencing used immunoSEQ multiplex PCR; TCRdb keeps in-frame clones, though not all of them. The sample holds 80,000 or so clones, around four fifths seen once. The length of the CDR3 is 15 residues. Germline CDR1 and CDR2: SNHLY and FYNNEI. V dropped 6 bases and J dropped 3 bases, with 16 bases sitting between them. Sequenced material: CD4+ or CD8+ T cells sorted from blood, taken in a trial of the OX40 agonist ivuxolimab. This chain uses TRBV2 with TRBJ2-3; tentative D call: TRBD2 (6 bases). This receptor was obtained from an adult with an advanced solid tumor such as melanoma, head and neck, liver or kidney cancer. CDR3 coding DNA: TGTGCCAGCAGCCCCGGGGGTATAAGAACAGATACGCAGTATTTT. This sequence encodes CASSPGGIRTDTQYF.